A single sample gave rise to the 3 T cell receptor beta chains below, sequenced in a study of post-analysis software for immune sequencing data (dated by TCRdb to the mid-2010s). The paper's findings and limits, for the study overall: A few TRBV segments, including TRBV5-6, TRBV5-1 and TRBV20-1, were significantly more frequent in patients than controls.

Library generation was performed with PCR. Instrument used: Illumina HiSeq 2500. Unique molecular identifiers were incorporated into TCR beta cDNA libraries to reduce PCR and sequencing biases. The public reads were reanalyzed by TCRdb: fastp trimming at Q25, MiXCR alignment, in-frame beta chains only. Each CDR3 protein appears once, grouped with its most common genes and DNA. In this sample the table shows around 700,000 distinct CDR3 sequences, approximately 59% of which occur a single time. The ten largest make up 11% of the sample. The antigens of these receptors remain unknown. Sequenced input: blood. The receptors here all came from a girl aged 2 to 10 with multiple sclerosis.

This chain links TRBV3-1 with TRBJ2-1; 12 nucleotides align to TRBD2. V dropped 4 bases and J dropped 4; count of bases not matched to a gene: 23. The length of the CDR3 is 22 residues. Germline V CDR1 and CDR2: LGHDT, YNNKEL (reference sequence). The CDR3 loop is CASSPLIISTSGGPDLYNEQFF. As DNA, the CDR3 is TGTGCCAGCAGCCCCCTTATAATATCGACTAGCGGGGGCCCCGACCTTTACAATGAGCAGTTCTTC.

This clonotype was seen more than once but under ten times. The gene calls are TRBV11-2 and TRBJ2-7; D might be TRBD1 (5 bases). The V gene lost 6 bases and the J gene lost 0 bases, with 6 bases spanning the gap. The germline CDR1 and CDR2 sequences are SGHAT and FQNNGV. This CDR3 has 12 residues. CDR3 nucleotides: TGTGCCAGCAGTGACAGCTCCTACGAGCAGTACTTC. It yields the protein CASSDSSYEQYF.

The rearrangement uses TRBV5-1 and TRBJ1-2; perhaps TRBD1 as D (6 bases). CDR1 and CDR2 (germline): SGHRS, YFSETQ. Deletions cut 0 bases from V and 4 bases from J, with 13 bases between. This CDR3 contains 15 residues. The CDR3 DNA follows: TGCGCCAGCAGCTTGGCCGGGGGCGCTGGCTATGGCTACACCTTC. Translating gives CASSLAGGAGYGYTF.